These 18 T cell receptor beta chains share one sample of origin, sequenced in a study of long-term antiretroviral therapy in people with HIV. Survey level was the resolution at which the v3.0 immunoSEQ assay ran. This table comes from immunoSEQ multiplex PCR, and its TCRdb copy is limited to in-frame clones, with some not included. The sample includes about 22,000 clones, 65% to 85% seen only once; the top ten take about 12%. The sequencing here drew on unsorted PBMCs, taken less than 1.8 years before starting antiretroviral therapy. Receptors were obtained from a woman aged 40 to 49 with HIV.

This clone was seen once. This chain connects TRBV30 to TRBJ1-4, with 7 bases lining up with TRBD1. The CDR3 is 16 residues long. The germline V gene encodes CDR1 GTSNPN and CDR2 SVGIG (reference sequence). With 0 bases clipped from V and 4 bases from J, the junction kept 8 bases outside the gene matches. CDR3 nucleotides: TGTGCCTGGAGTGTTCCACAGGGGCGCTTTAATGAAAAACTGTTTTTT. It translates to CAWSVPQGRFNEKLFF.

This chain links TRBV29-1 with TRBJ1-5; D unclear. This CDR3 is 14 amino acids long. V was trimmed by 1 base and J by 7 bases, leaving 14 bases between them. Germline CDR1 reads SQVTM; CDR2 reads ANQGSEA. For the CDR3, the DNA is TGCAGCGTTGAAGTCGGGCAGGCAGGACAGCCCCAGCATTTT. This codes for CSVEVGQAGQPQHF. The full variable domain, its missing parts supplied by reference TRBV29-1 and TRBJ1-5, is SAVISQKPSRDICQRGTSLTIQCQVDSQVTMMFWYRQQPGQSLTLIATANQGSEATYESGFVIDKFPISRPNLTFSTLTVSNMSPEDSSIYLCSVEVGQAGQPQHFGDGTRLSIL.

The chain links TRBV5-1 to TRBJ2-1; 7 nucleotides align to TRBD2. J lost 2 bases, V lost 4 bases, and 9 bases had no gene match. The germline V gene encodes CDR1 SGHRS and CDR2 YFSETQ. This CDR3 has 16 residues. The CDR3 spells CASSLPRDYPYNEQFF. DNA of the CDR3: TGCGCCAGCAGCCTTCCCCGGGACTACCCCTACAATGAGCAGTTCTTC. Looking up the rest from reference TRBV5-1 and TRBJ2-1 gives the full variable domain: KAGVTQTPRYLIKTRGQQVTLSCSPISGHRSVSWYQQTPGQGLQFLFEYFSETQRNKGNFPGRFSGRQFSNSRSEMNVSTLELGDSALYLCASSLPRDYPYNEQFFGPGTRLTVL.

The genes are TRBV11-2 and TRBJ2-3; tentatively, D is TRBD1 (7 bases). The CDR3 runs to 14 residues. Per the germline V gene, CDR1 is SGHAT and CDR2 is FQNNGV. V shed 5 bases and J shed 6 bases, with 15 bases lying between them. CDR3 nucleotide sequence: TGTGCCAGCAGCGACCCCAGGGGGACTGATACGCAGTATTTT. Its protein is CASSDPRGTDTQYF.

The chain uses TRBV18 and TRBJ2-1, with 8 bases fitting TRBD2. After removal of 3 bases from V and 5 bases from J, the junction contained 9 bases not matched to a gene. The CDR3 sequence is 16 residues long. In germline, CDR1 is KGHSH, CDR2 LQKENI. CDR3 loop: CASSPQWSGGDNEQFF. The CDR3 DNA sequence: TGTGCCAGCTCACCCCAGTGGAGCGGGGGAGACAATGAGCAGTTCTTC.

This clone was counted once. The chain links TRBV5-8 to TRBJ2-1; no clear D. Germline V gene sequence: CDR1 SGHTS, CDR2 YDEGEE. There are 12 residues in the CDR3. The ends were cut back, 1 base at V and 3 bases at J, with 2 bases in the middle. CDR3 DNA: TGTGCCAGCAGCTTGCACTACAATGAGCAGTTCTTC. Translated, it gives CASSLHYNEQFF.

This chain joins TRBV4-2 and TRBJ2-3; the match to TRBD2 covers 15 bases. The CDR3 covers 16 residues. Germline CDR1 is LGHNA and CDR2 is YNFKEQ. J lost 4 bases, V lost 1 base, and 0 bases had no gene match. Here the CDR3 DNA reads TGTGCCAGCAGCCAAGGGACTAGCGGGAGGGCAGATACGCAGTATTTT. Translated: CASSQGTSGRADTQYF.

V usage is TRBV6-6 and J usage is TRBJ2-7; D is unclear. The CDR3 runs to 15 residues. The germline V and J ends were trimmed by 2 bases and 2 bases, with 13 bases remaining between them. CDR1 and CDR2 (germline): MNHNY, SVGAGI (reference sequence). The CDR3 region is CASSYVASKTYEQYF. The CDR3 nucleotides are TGTGCCAGCAGTTACGTGGCGTCAAAAACCTACGAGCAGTACTTC.

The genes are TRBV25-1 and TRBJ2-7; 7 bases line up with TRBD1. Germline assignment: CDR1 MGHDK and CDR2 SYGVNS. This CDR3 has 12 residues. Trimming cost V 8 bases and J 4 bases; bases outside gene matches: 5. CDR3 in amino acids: CASGPQGYEQYF. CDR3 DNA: TGTGCCAGCGGGCCACAGGGGTACGAGCAGTACTTC.

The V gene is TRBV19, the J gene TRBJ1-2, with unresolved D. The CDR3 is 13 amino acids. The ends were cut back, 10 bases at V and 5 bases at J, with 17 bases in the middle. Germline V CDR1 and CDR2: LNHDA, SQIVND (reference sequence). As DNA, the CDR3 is TGTGCCACCCTACACGTGCGCGAATATGGCTACACCTTC. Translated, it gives CATLHVREYGYTF.

CDR3 protein: CASSYYSSYNEQFF. The CDR3 DNA is TGTGCCAGCAGTTACTATTCTAGTTACAATGAGCAGTTCTTC. The rearrangement uses TRBV6-5 and TRBJ2-1; D ambiguous. Trimming took 1 base from V and 4 from J, leaving 8 bases between them. Per the germline V gene, CDR1 is MNHEY and CDR2 is SVGAGI. This CDR3 has 14 amino acids.

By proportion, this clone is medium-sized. CDR3 loop: CATLGDTIYF. The CDR3 DNA sequence: TGTGCCACCTTAGGAGACACCATATATTTT. The V and J genes are TRBV19 and TRBJ1-3, with D unresolved. Trimming shortened V by 10 bases and J by 8 bases, and 9 bases separated the two germline ends. Germline-derived CDR1 and CDR2 are LNHDA and SQIVND (reference sequence). This CDR3 has 10 amino acids.

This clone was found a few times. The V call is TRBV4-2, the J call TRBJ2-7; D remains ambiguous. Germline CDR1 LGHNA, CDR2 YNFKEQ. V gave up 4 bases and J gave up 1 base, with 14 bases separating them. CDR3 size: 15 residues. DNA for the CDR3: TGTGCCAGCAGCCTAGGGCAGGCGGAGTCCTACGAGCAGTACTTC. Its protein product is CASSLGQAESYEQYF.

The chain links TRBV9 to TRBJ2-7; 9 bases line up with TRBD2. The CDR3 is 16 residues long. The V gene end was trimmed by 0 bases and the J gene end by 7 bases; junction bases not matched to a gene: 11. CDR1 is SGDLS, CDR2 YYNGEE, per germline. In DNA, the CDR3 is TGTGCCAGCAGCGTAGCTACGTCTAGCGGGGTGGGAGAGCAGTACTTC. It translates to CASSVATSSGVGEQYF. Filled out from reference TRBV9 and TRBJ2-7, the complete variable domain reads DSGVTQTPKHLITATGQRVTLRCSPRSGDLSVYWYQQSLDQGLQFLIQYYNGEERAKGNILERFSAQQFPDLHSELNLSSLELGDSALYFCASSVATSSGVGEQYFGPGTRLTVT.

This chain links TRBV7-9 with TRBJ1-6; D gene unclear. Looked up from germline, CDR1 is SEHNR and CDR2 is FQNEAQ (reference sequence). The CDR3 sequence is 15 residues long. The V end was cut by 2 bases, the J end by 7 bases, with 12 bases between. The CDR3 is CASSLLGPPNSPLHF. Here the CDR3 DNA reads TGTGCCAGCAGCTTATTGGGTCCACCGAATTCACCCCTCCACTTT.

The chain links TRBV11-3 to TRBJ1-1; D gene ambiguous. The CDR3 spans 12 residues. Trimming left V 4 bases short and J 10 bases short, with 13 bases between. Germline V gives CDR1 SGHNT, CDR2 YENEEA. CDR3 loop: CASSSRGSGAFF. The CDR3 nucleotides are TGTGCCAGCAGCTCTCGCGGGTCTGGAGCTTTCTTT.

CDR3 nucleotides: TGTGCCTGGAGAACCGTCGCCCACACTGAAGCTTTCTTT. Protein: CAWRTVAHTEAFF. The rearrangement joins TRBV30 to TRBJ1-1; D ambiguous. CDR3 length: 13 residues. V was pared by 3 bases and J by 3 bases, with 11 bases between. The V gene's germline CDR1 is GTSNPN and CDR2 SVGIG (reference sequence).

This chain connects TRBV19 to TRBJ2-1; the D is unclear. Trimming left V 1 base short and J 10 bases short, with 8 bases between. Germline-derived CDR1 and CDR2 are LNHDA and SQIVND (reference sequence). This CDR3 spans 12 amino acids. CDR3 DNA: TGTGCCAGTAGTATAGCGACCACAGAGCAGTTCTTC. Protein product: CASSIATTEQFF.